These T cell receptor beta chains were read from a single sample in a study of PD-1 blockade in classical Hodgkin lymphoma. TCRdb keeps only in-frame clones here, not all; method: immunoSEQ multiplex PCR. The table has 21,000 or so clones, about four fifths seen once. The source material was peripheral blood mononuclear cells (PBMCs), sampled before the second cycle of nivolumab. These receptor sequences come from a human donor with classical Hodgkin lymphoma. CDR3s include the opening cysteine and the closing phenylalanine or tryptophan. The D gene is left open where the match is weak. The size entry is marked missing in some rows and otherwise reads once, few, many or a size class.

CASSEKVIAGPPGELFF	TGTGCCAGCAGTGAAAAGGTTATAGCGGGGCCTCCCGGGGAGCTGTTTTTT	TRBJ2-2	TRBV25-1	.	TRBD2
CASSLLMLGDNQPQHF	TGTGCCAGCAGCTTGTTGATGTTAGGGGACAATCAGCCCCAGCATTTT	TRBJ1-5	TRBV5-6	.	.
CAGIYEGHMNSPLHF	TGTGCCGGGATATATGAGGGACACATGAATTCACCCCTCCACTTT	TRBJ1-6	TRBV30	few	.
CASSVTSSYEQYF	TGTGCCAGCAGCGTGACTAGTTCCTACGAGCAGTACTTC	TRBJ2-7	TRBV7-4	.	.
CASSYTGPGTEAFF	TGTGCCAGCAGTTACACCGGACCGGGCACTGAAGCTTTCTTT	TRBJ1-1	TRBV6-5	.	.
CASSRQGRTGELFF	TGTGCCAGCAGTAGACAGGGACGCACCGGGGAGCTGTTTTTT	TRBJ2-2	TRBV2	medium-sized	TRBD1
CASSDRVRDTEAFF	TGTGCCAGCAGTGACAGGGTTCGGGACACTGAAGCTTTCTTT	TRBJ1-1	TRBV6-5	.	TRBD1
CASRTGVTPLHF	TGTGCCAGCAGGACAGGGGTGACACCCCTCCACTTT	TRBJ1-6	TRBV2	.	TRBD1
CASSYGLAGTSDTQYF	TGCGCCAGCAGCTACGGACTAGCGGGAACTTCAGATACGCAGTATTTT	TRBJ2-3	TRBV5-1	once	TRBD2
CATSRQQYKGGETQYF	TGTGCCACCAGCCGACAGCAATACAAGGGAGGGGAGACCCAGTACTTC	TRBJ2-5	TRBV15	.	TRBD2
CASGVGQGTEAFF	TGTGCCAGCGGCGTTGGTCAGGGCACTGAAGCTTTCTTT	TRBJ1-1	TRBV2	.	.
CASSPQPGQGNNEQFF	TGTGCCAGCAGCCCCCAACCGGGACAGGGGAACAATGAGCAGTTCTTC	TRBJ2-1	TRBV7-2	few	TRBD1
CASSLTESSGSLTYEQYF	TGTGCCAGCAGCTTAACCGAAAGTAGTGGGAGCTTAACCTACGAGCAGTACTTC	TRBJ2-7	TRBV7-2	medium-sized	.
CASSESTGSHEQYF	TGCGCCAGCAGTGAGTCGACAGGGTCCCACGAGCAGTACTTC	TRBJ2-7	TRBV10-1	.	TRBD1
CASSPPGSTQYF	TGTGCCAGCAGCCCTCCGGGCTCGACCCAGTACTTC	TRBJ2-5	TRBV7-2	.	.
CASSPGGSNQPQHF	TGCGCCAGCAGCCCGGGAGGGAGCAATCAGCCCCAGCATTTT	TRBJ1-5	TRBV5-1	.	.
CASSTGHKGTPGHEQFF	TGTGCCAGCAGCACCGGTCATAAAGGGACTCCCGGGCATGAGCAGTTCTTC	TRBJ2-1	TRBV7-2	.	.
CASSQERRGADTQYF	TGTGCCAGCAGCCAAGAGCGGAGGGGCGCAGATACGCAGTATTTT	TRBJ2-3	TRBV5-4	.	.
CASSIDHRGTAYEQYF	TGTGCCAGTAGTATAGACCACAGGGGGACAGCCTACGAGCAGTACTTC	TRBJ2-7	TRBV19	.	TRBD1
CASSMTGQGGDTQYF	TGTGCCAGTAGTATGACGGGACAGGGAGGAGATACGCAGTATTTT	TRBJ2-3	TRBV19	.	TRBD1
CASSWDISNSPLHF	TGTGCCAGCAGTTGGGACATTTCCAATTCACCCCTCCACTTT	TRBJ1-6	TRBV6-5	.	.
CASSPQFLGTGELFF	TGTGCCAGCAGCCCACAGTTTTTAGGAACCGGGGAGCTGTTTTTT	TRBJ2-2	TRBV14	few	.